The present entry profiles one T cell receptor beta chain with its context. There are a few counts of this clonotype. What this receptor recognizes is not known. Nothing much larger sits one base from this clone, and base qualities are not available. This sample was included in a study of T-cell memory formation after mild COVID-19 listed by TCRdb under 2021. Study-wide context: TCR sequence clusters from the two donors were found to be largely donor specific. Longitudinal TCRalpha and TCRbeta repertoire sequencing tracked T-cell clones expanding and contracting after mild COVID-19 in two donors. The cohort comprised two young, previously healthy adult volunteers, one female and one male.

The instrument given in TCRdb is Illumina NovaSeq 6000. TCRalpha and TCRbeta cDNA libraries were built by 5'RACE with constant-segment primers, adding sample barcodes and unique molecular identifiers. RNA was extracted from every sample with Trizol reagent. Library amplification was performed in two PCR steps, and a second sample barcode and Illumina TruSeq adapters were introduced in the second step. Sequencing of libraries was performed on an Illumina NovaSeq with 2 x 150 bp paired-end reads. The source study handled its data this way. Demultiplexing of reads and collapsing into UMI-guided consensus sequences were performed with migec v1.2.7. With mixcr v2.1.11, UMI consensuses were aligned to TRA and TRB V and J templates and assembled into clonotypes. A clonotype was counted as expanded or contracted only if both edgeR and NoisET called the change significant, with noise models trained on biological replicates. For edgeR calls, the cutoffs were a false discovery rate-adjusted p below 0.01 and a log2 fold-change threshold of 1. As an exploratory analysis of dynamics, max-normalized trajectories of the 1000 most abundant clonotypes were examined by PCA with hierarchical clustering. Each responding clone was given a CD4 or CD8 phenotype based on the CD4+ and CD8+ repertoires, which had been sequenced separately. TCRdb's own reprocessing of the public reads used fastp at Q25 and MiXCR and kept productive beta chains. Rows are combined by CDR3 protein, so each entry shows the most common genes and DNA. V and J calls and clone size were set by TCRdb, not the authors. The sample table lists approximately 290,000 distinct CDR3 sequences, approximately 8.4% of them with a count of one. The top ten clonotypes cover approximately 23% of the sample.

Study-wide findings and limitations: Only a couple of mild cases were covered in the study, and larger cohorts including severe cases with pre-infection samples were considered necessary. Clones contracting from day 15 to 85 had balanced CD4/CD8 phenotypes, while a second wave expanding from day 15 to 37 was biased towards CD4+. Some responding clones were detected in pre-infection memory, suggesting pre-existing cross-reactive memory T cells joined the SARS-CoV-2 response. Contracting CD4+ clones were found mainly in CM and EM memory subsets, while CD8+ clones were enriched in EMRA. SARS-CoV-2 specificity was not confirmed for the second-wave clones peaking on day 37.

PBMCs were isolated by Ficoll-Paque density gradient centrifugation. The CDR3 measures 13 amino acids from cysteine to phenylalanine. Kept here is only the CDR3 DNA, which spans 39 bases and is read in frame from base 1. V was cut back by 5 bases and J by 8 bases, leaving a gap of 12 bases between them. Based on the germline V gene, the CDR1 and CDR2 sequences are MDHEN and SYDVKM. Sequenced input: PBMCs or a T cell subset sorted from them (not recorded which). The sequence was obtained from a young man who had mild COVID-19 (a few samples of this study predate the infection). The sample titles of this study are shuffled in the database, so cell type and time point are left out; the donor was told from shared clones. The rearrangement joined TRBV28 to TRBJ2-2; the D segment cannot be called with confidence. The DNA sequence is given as TGTGCCAGCAGTCCGCGAGGCCTGGGGGAGCTGTTTTTT. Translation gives CASSPRGLGELFF.